This TCR beta chain was observed in a study of shared clonotypes between healthy human individuals. For unsorted PBMC, 250 to 350 ng DNA per replicate equaled tens of thousands of T cell genomes. Unsorted PBMC DNA was run through sequencing on ten immunoSEQ deep assay plates. Under the authors' procedure: ImmunoSEQ sequences covered only the junction and lacked quality scores; filtering therefore differed. Profiled with immunoSEQ multiplex PCR; TCRdb holds only in-frame clones, not every one. D and trimming come from the DNA, and the V and J calls and clone size come from that table. The sample yields fewer than 650,000 clones, 76% seen once. The sequence was collected from a woman aged 35 to 49 in good health. Some clones in this sample may be carry-over from other donors' samples. Sequencing was carried out using PBMCs.

The CDR3 loop reads CASSPGRLRGGVGNEQFF. The CDR3 nucleotides are TGTGCCAGCAGCCCGGGACGTTTGCGCGGAGGAGTTGGGAATGAGCAGTTCTTC. The chain has TRBV14 and TRBJ2-1; D could derive from TRBD1 or TRBD2 (5 bases each). This CDR3 region has 18 residues. CDR1 and CDR2 from the germline V gene are SGHDN and FVKESK. V shed 4 bases and J shed 7 bases, with 26 bases lying between them.